The clone carrying this TCR beta chain has a count of ten or more. TCRdb re-called the PCR reads with MiXCR, one entry per CDR3 protein. The sample has approximately 590,000 distinct CDR3 sequences; around 25% are singletons. This specimen comes from a study of molecular identifiers for immune sequencing clone quantification. The authors sorted naive CD8 T cells as CD8+CD4-CCR7+CD45RA+. The origin of this receptor is a human donor in good health. Some libraries in this study had Jurkat cell RNA spiked in. The sequenced sample was naive CD8+ T cells from blood, with Jurkat cell RNA spiked in. Indicated subset: FACS-sorted CD8+CD4-CCR7+CD45RA+ naive T cells.

The CDR3 DNA reads TGTGCCAGCAGTTCTGGACTAGCGGGAGGCAATGAGCAGTTCTTC. Translation gives CASSSGLAGGNEQFF. V gene TRBV11-2 combines with J gene TRBJ2-1; TRBD2 matches 14 bases. Germline V CDR1 and CDR2: SGHAT, FQNNGV. CDR3 length: 15 amino acids. V lost 6 bases and J lost 6; bases outside the gene matches: 4.